This record concerns one T cell receptor (beta chain) sequence. With a J-beta primer mix and a sample-barcoded 5' primer, a second PCR ran 7 to 11 cycles. In TCRdb, the 5' RACE reads were re-called with MiXCR into one record per CDR3 protein. Here the sample spans some 670,000 distinct CDR3 sequences, roughly half being singletons. CDR1 DFQATT and CDR2 SNEGSKA come from the germline V gene (reference sequence). V lost 0 bases and J 4 bases, leaving 15 bases between the germline ends. This CDR3 comprises 16 residues. This sample is drawn from a study of blood T cells in healthy people across ages. The chain recombines TRBV20-1 with TRBJ2-2; weak D call: TRBD2 (6 bases). The sample comprised blood. The sequence was collected from a woman aged 80 or older in good health. The DNA of the CDR3 is TGCAGTGCTAGAGATACGGGAGAATGGCGCACCGGGGAGCTGTTTTTT. Encoded protein: CSARDTGEWRTGELFF.